This T cell receptor (beta chain) was identified in a study of response to subunit inactivated influenza vaccine. Whole-study results and caveats: The authors offered the suggestion that each seasonal influenza vaccination recruits few new T cells.

Note on this clonotype: As yet, its antigen is unknown.

The CDR3 is 13 amino acids. The germline gives CDR1 DFQATT, CDR2 SNEGSKA (reference sequence). The ends were cut back, 6 bases at V and 3 bases at J, with 14 bases in the middle. TCRdb passed the RT-PCR reads through MiXCR, listing each CDR3 protein once. The sample comprises a few hundred thousand distinct CDR3 sequences, roughly 15% of which are singletons, and 11% rests with the top ten. This receptor was obtained from a middle-aged man who received an inactivated influenza vaccine. The gene calls are TRBV20-1 and TRBJ1-1, with a weak D call TRBD1 (6 bases). Source: PBMCs from blood, taken 11 to 12 days after vaccination. This CDR3 reads CSALRGRYTEAFF. In nucleotides, the CDR3 is TGCAGTGCCCTCAGGGGACGGTACACTGAAGCTTTCTTT.